This T cell receptor beta chain was identified in a study of T-cell reconstitution after alpha-beta-depleted transplantation in children. General study points: Several hundred expanded graft clones reportedly gave rise to the alpha-beta T cells present about two months after transplant. From newly produced T cells came most of the T-cell counts and diversity one year after transplant.

The CDR3 covers 14 residues. Looked up from germline, CDR1 is ENHRY and CDR2 is SYGVKD. V was trimmed by 4 bases and J by 2 bases, leaving 11 bases between them. The TCRbeta library incorporated unique molecular identifiers. MiXCR, applied by TCRdb to the PCR reads, yields one record per CDR3 protein. Seen here are hundreds of thousands of distinct CDR3 sequences, roughly 7.7% observed once, and the top ten hold 6.3%. This clonotype came up many times. Its antigen is not known. The sequence derives from a male patient between 5 and 17 years old who had a stem cell transplant for acute lymphoblastic leukemia, so the T cells may come from the graft donor. This chain uses TRBV10-3 with TRBJ1-1, with D possibly being TRBD1 (5 bases). The source was PBMCs, mostly from graft donor cells, collected 180 days after TCRalphabeta/CD19-depleted stem cell transplant. The CDR3 spells CAISGAGKNTEAFF. The CDR3 DNA reads as TGTGCCATCAGTGGGGCAGGGAAAAACACTGAAGCTTTCTTT.